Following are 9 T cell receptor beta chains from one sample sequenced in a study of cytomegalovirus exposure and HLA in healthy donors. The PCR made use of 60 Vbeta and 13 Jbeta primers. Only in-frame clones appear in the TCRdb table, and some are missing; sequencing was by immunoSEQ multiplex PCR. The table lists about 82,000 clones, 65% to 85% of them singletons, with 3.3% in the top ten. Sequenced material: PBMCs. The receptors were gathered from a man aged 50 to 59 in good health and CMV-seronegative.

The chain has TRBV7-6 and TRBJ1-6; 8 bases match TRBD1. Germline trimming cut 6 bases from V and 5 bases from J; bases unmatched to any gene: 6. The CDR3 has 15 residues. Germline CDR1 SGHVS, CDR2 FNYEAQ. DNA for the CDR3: TGTGCCAGCAGTTTTGGGACAGGCCATAATTCACCCCTCCACTTT. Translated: CASSFGTGHNSPLHF.

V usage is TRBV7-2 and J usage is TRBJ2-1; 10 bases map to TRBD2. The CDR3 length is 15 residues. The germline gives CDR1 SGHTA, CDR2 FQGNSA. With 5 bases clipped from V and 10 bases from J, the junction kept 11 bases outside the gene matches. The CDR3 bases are TGTGCCAGCAGCCCAAGCGGGGGGGCCTCTGACGAGCAGTTCTTC. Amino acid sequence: CASSPSGGASDEQFF.

As DNA, the CDR3 is TGTGCCAGCAGTGAAGGTCGCAGGGGGACCTACGAGCAGTACTTC. Protein sequence: CASSEGRRGTYEQYF. The rearrangement links TRBV6-1 to TRBJ2-5, with TRBD1 identical over 7 bases. The end of the DNA is better explained by TRBJ2-7, so the J call may be wrong. From germline, CDR1 is MNHNS and CDR2 SASEGT. CDR3 length equals 15 residues.

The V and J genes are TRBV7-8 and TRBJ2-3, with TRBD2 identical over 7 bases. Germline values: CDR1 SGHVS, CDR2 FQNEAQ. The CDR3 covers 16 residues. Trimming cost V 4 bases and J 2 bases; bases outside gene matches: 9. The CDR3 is CASSSREAGHTDTQYF. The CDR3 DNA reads TGTGCCAGCAGCTCTCGGGAGGCGGGGCACACAGATACGCAGTATTTT.

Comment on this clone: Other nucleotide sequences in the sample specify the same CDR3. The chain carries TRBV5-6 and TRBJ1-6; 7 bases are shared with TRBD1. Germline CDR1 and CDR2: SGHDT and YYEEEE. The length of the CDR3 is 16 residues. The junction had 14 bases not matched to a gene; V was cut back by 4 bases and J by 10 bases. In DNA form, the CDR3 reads TGTGCCAGCAGCCTAGGCCCCGACAGGGACCTATCACCCCTCCACTTT. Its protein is CASSLGPDRDLSPLHF.

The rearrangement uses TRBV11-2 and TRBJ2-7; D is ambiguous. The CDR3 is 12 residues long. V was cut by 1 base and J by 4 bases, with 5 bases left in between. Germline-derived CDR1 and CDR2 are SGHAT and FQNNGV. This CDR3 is CASSLARYEQYF. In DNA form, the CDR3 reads TGTGCCAGCAGCTTAGCACGGTACGAGCAGTACTTC.

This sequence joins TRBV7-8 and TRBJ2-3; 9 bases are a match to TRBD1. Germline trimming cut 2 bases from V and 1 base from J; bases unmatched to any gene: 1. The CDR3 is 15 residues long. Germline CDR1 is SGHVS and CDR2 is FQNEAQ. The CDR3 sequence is CASSLRTGGTDTQYF. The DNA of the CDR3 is TGTGCCAGCAGCTTACGGACAGGGGGCACAGATACGCAGTATTTT.

CDR3 bases: TGTGCCATCAGTACTGACAGCGTGAACACTGAAGCTTTCTTT. Protein product: CAISTDSVNTEAFF. V gene TRBV10-3 combines with J gene TRBJ1-1, with a tentative D call TRBD1 (5 bases). Germline CDR1 is ENHRY and CDR2 is SYGVKD. V lost 5 bases and J lost 0, with 10 bases in between. The CDR3 is 14 amino acids.

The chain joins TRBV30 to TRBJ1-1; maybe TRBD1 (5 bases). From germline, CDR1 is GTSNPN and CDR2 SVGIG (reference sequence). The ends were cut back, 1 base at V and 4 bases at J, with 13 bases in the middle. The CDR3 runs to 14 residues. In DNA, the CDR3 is TGTGCCTGGAGTGGGCAGGGCCTGGGCACTGAAGCTTTCTTT. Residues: CAWSGQGLGTEAFF.